The 6 T cell receptor beta chains listed next were all sequenced from one sample in a study of shared clonotypes between healthy human individuals. TCRdb's copy holds only in-frame clones and misses some; the assay was immunoSEQ multiplex PCR. The sample records 500,000 or so clones, roughly 95% being singletons. The sample taken for sequencing was naive CD4+ T cells sorted from blood. Subset denoted: CD45RA+ positively selected. The receptors stem from a woman in her 30s in good health.

The rearrangement links TRBV7-9 to TRBJ2-4; TRBD2 matches at 11 bases. Germline V gene lookup returns CDR1 SEHNR and CDR2 FQNEAQ (reference sequence). The CDR3 contains 16 residues. J lost 7 bases, V lost 10 bases, and 15 bases had no gene match. CDR3 in amino acids: CAISRGDSGRANIQYF. CDR3 nucleotide sequence: TGTGCCATTTCCCGGGGTGATAGCGGGAGGGCTAACATTCAGTACTTC.

The chain is built from TRBV27 and TRBJ1-1, with D possibly TRBD1 on 6 matching bases. Trimming took 5 bases from V and 0 from J, leaving 10 bases between them. The CDR3 runs to 14 residues. In germline, CDR1 is MNHEY, CDR2 SMNVEV (reference sequence). The CDR3 loop reads CASSRTVMNTEAFF. The CDR3, as DNA: TGTGCCAGCAGTAGGACAGTCATGAACACTGAAGCTTTCTTT.

The chain uses TRBV2 and TRBJ2-2; D is perhaps TRBD1 (6 bases). The ends were cut back, 7 bases at V and 1 base at J, with 13 bases in the middle. The CDR3 runs to 15 residues. Germline V gives CDR1 SNHLY, CDR2 FYNNEI. The CDR3 DNA reads as TGTGCCAGCACCTTACAGGGACAGAACACCGGGGAGCTGTTTTTT. Encoded protein: CASTLQGQNTGELFF.

The rearrangement uses TRBV27 and TRBJ2-2, with 12 bases aligning to TRBD2. Trimming at V came to 2 bases and at J to 4 bases, leaving 2 bases not matched to a gene. Germline V gives CDR1 MNHEY, CDR2 SMNVEV (reference sequence). The CDR3 length is 16 residues. The CDR3 here is CASSLLAGGPTGELFF. The CDR3 region has the DNA TGTGCCAGCAGTTTACTAGCGGGAGGGCCCACCGGGGAGCTGTTTTTT.

This chain links TRBV29-1 with TRBJ2-1; D is undetermined. The CDR3 spans 11 residues. Germline V lookup: CDR1 SQVTM, CDR2 ANQGSEA. V was clipped by 5 bases and J by 7 bases, with 9 bases between them. The CDR3 nucleotides read TGCAGCGTTTATCTTTATAATGAGCAGTTCTTC. This codes for CSVYLYNEQFF.

This clone was recorded only once. This chain joins TRBV28 and TRBJ2-1; no reliable D call. Deletions cut 6 bases from V and 9 bases from J, with 12 bases between. Germline V gene lookup returns CDR1 MDHEN and CDR2 SYDVKM. The CDR3 has 12 residues. The CDR3 nucleotides read TGTGCCAGCAGCCTCGTTGGTTCTGAGCAGTTCTTC. It yields the protein CASSLVGSEQFF.